The 14 T cell receptor beta chains below were found in one sample sequenced in a study of blood T cell repertoires in COVID-19. Only in-frame clones appear in the TCRdb table, and some are missing; sequencing was by immunoSEQ multiplex PCR. The sample comprises some 160,000 clones, around 84% of which are singletons, and 8% rests with the top ten. Sequencing was carried out using PBMCs or T cells enriched from blood (not recorded which). These receptor sequences come from a woman aged 45-65 years who had recovered from COVID-19.

In this sample, this clone turned up once. V and J are TRBV5-1 and TRBJ1-2; D unclear. This CDR3 comprises 14 residues. The V end lost 2 bases, the J end lost 4 bases, and 12 bases lay between the germline ends. Per germline, CDR1 SGHRS and CDR2 YFSETQ. The CDR3 DNA sequence: TGCGCCAGCAGCTTAGAAGGGAGTAGCTATGGCTACACCTTC. This encodes CASSLEGSSYGYTF.

The chain employs TRBV28 and TRBJ2-4; 11 bases line up with TRBD1. There are 15 residues in the CDR3. Germline CDR1 reads MDHEN; CDR2 reads SYDVKM. V gave up 4 bases and J gave up 6 bases; unmatched junction bases: 5. This CDR3 is CASSSSGTGGNIQYF. The CDR3 nucleotides are TGTGCCAGCAGTTCCTCCGGGACAGGGGGAAACATTCAGTACTTC.

The rearrangement links TRBV27 to TRBJ2-2, with 7 bases aligning to TRBD1. After removal of 1 base from V and 5 bases from J, the junction contained 7 bases not matched to a gene. Looked up from germline, CDR1 is MNHEY and CDR2 is SMNVEV (reference sequence). The CDR3 covers 16 residues. The CDR3 DNA sequence: TGTGCCAGCAGTTTATTACAGGGGCGAGTTACCGGGGAGCTGTTTTTT. Translating it yields CASSLLQGRVTGELFF.

The chain recombines TRBV19 with TRBJ1-1, with a weak D call TRBD1 (6 bases). This CDR3 has 17 amino acids. CDR1 and CDR2 from the germline V gene are LNHDA and SQIVND (reference sequence). V was pared by 2 bases and J by 0 bases, with 16 bases between. CDR3 sequence reads: CASSIRGGSQMNTEAFF. Written as DNA, the CDR3 is TGTGCCAGTAGTATAAGGGGGGGCAGCCAAATGAACACTGAAGCTTTCTTT.

The rearrangement links TRBV6-6 to TRBJ1-3; D ambiguous. Germline CDR1 is MNHNY and CDR2 is SVGAGI (reference sequence). This CDR3 is 12 amino acids long. V lost 2 bases, J lost 3 bases, and 2 bases lay in between. In DNA form, the CDR3 reads TGTGCCAGCAGTTACCGTGGAAACACCATATATTTT. It encodes CASSYRGNTIYF.

V and J are TRBV3-1 (or the pseudogene TRBV3-2) and TRBJ2-7; TRBD2 matches at 13 bases. This CDR3 has 15 residues. Losses at the gene ends were 6 bases for V and 5 bases for J; bases not matched to a gene: 7. The germline gives CDR1 LGHDT, CDR2 YNNKEL (reference sequence). In DNA, the CDR3 is TGTGCCAGCAGGAGGACTAGCGGGAGACCCCACGAGCAGTACTTC. Translation gives CASRRTSGRPHEQYF.

The chain has TRBV7-2 and TRBJ2-2; D is perhaps TRBD2 (6 bases). Germline-derived CDR1 and CDR2 are SGHTA and FQGNSA. The V and J ends lost 0 bases and 3 bases respectively, with 8 bases between them. The CDR3 extends over 15 amino acids. As DNA, the CDR3 is TGTGCCAGCAGCTTAGCCGGGACTTACACCGGGGAGCTGTTTTTT. It encodes CASSLAGTYTGELFF.

The chain employs TRBV18 and TRBJ2-7, with D perhaps TRBD1 (5 bases). The CDR3 is 13 amino acids. The germline gives CDR1 KGHSH, CDR2 LQKENI. The germline V and J ends were trimmed by 3 bases and 3 bases, with 9 bases remaining between them. This CDR3 reads CASSPRQNYEQYF. The CDR3 DNA sequence: TGTGCCAGCTCACCGAGACAGAACTACGAGCAGTACTTC. The full variable domain, its missing parts supplied by reference TRBV18 and TRBJ2-7, is NAGVMQNPRHLVRRRGQEARLRCSPMKGHSHVYWYRQLPEEGLKFMVYLQKENIIDESGMPKERFSAEFPKEGPSILRIQQVVRGDSAAYFCASSPRQNYEQYFGPGTRLTVT.

The chain uses TRBV5-5 and TRBJ2-2, with TRBD2 as a possible D gene (6 bases). CDR1 is SGHKS, CDR2 YYEKEE, per germline (reference sequence). V dropped 4 bases and J dropped 6 bases, with 10 bases sitting between them. CDR3 length: 13 amino acids. The CDR3 DNA is TGTGCCAGCAGCCGGGACTTGGCCGGGGAGCTGTTTTTT. Protein product: CASSRDLAGELFF.

This chain joins TRBV27 and TRBJ1-2; tentative D call: TRBD1 (5 bases). There are 15 residues in the CDR3. The germline V gene has CDR1 MNHEY and CDR2 SMNVEV (reference sequence). V lost 3 bases and J 2 bases, leaving 13 bases between the germline ends. This CDR3 reads CASSFSGGPNYGYTF. CDR3 bases: TGTGCCAGCAGTTTCTCGGGGGGTCCGAACTATGGCTACACCTTC.

The CDR3 coding sequence is TGTGCCAGCAGGGAGGTGGAGGGACCAACAAATAATTCACCCCTCCACTTT. Encoded protein: CASREVEGPTNNSPLHF. J is TRBJ1-6 and V is TRBV28; tentatively, D is TRBD1 (5 bases). This CDR3 is built from 17 residues. The V and J ends lost 6 bases and 5 bases respectively, with 20 bases between them. Germline V gene sequence: CDR1 MDHEN, CDR2 SYDVKM.

The chain recombines TRBV7-2 with TRBJ2-5; D unresolved. In germline, CDR1 is SGHTA, CDR2 FQGNSA. The V end lost 4 bases, the J end lost 5 bases, and 11 bases lay between the germline ends. The length of the CDR3 is 13 residues. The CDR3 DNA sequence: TGTGCCAGCAGCTCAGATGTGCGGGAGACCCAGTACTTC. Amino acid sequence: CASSSDVRETQYF.

The chain has TRBV7-2 and TRBJ1-1; D remains unclear. Germline V gene sequence: CDR1 SGHTA, CDR2 FQGNSA. V was clipped by 3 bases and J by 5 bases, with 16 bases between them. The CDR3 is made up of 15 amino acids. The CDR3 nucleotides are TGTGCCAGCAGCTTTATGGCTCTAGATTGGACTGAAGCTTTCTTT. It codes for CASSFMALDWTEAFF.

J is TRBJ1-2 and V is TRBV19, with D perhaps matching TRBD1 (5 bases). Germline CDR1 reads LNHDA; CDR2 reads SQIVND (reference sequence). V lost 3 bases and J 2 bases, leaving 13 bases between the germline ends. This CDR3 is 15 amino acids long. CDR3 DNA sequence: TGTGCCAGTAGTATGGTTACAGGAACAAACTATGGCTACACCTTC. The encoded protein is CASSMVTGTNYGYTF.